These 22 T cell receptor beta chains share one sample of origin, sequenced in a study of regulatory T cells in long-lasting Graves disease. Time point described: newly diagnosed GD, antithyroid drugs for less than 3 months. The TCR library was made from RNA extracted from PBMCs. Construction of the TCR beta libraries employed iRepertoire HTBI primers in conjunction with Arm-PCR of CDR3 regions. TCRdb used MiXCR to reprocess the multiplex PCR reads, holding one entry per CDR3 protein. There are around 420,000 distinct CDR3 sequences in the sample; about 16% occur only once, and 20% to 25% lies in the top ten. The source material was peripheral blood mononuclear cells (PBMCs), sampled at new diagnosis, from a patient treated with antithyroid drugs. All receptors derive from a female donor with Graves disease.

The chain has TRBV7-3 and TRBJ2-5; D remains unclear. V was trimmed by 0 bases and J by 6 bases, leaving 14 bases between them. The CDR3 has 15 residues. Germline V gene data show CDR1 as SGHTA and CDR2 as FQGTGA. CDR3 protein: CASSLTPGFEQTQYF. The CDR3 DNA sequence: TGTGCCAGCAGCTTAACCCCAGGATTTGAACAGACCCAGTACTTC.

This clonotype was counted ten times or more. The gene calls are TRBV7-9 and TRBJ2-3; D not resolved. The germline V and J ends were trimmed by 1 base and 5 bases, with 19 bases remaining between them. The CDR3 contains 17 residues. Germline CDR1 SEHNR, CDR2 FQNEAQ (reference sequence). The DNA of the CDR3 is TGTGCCAGCAGCTTAGTTCTGGCGCGCAGGCTAGAAGATACGCAGTATTTT. Its protein is CASSLVLARRLEDTQYF.

This clonotype has at least ten counts. The chain employs TRBV30 and TRBJ1-5; 7 bases are a match to TRBD1. The CDR3 length is 13 residues. The ends lost 3 bases at V and 7 bases at J; junction bases unmatched: 6. Germline CDR1 is GTSNPN and CDR2 is SVGIG (reference sequence). The CDR3 reads CAWRTGNHQPQHF. CDR3 in DNA: TGTGCCTGGAGGACAGGGAACCACCAGCCCCAGCATTTT.

This clonotype was seen repeatedly, ten times or more. Here the CDR3 reads CASSQSGAGGSPLHF. For the CDR3, the DNA is TGTGCCAGCAGCCAATCCGGGGCCGGGGGTTCACCCCTCCACTTT. The gene calls are TRBV7-3 and TRBJ1-6; tentatively, D is TRBD1 (5 bases). This CDR3 is 15 amino acids long. Trimming removed 5 bases at V and 9 bases at J, with 17 bases between. CDR1 SGHTA and CDR2 FQGTGA come from the germline V gene.

This clonotype came up many times. V gene TRBV6-5 combines with J gene TRBJ2-7; D may be TRBD1 (5 bases). Trimming cost V 0 bases and J 6 bases, with 18 bases left between them. This CDR3 contains 16 residues. The germline CDR1 and CDR2 sequences are MNHEY and SVGAGI. The CDR3 nucleotides are TGTGCCAGCAGTTACTCGATAGGTGGGGCGCTGAGCGAGCAGTACTTC. Protein sequence: CASSYSIGGALSEQYF.

This clonotype was recorded many times. The chain recombines TRBV2 with TRBJ2-5, with D perhaps matching TRBD2 (5 bases). The CDR3 spans 13 residues. Germline V gene data show CDR1 as SNHLY and CDR2 as FYNNEI. The V end was cut by 10 bases, the J end by 2 bases, with 14 bases between. CDR3 in DNA: TGTGCCACCCACATGTGGGAGCAAGAGACCCAGTACTTC. It is translated as CATHMWEQETQYF.

This clonotype was found many times. The chain carries TRBV6-2 or TRBV6-3 and TRBJ2-7; the match to TRBD1 covers 7 bases. Per the germline V gene, CDR1 is MNHEY and CDR2 is SVGEGT. The CDR3 has 15 amino acids. V lost 5 bases to trimming and J lost 0 bases; unmatched junction nucleotides: 7. CDR3 amino acids: CASSTTGASSYEQYF. CDR3 coding DNA: TGTGCCAGCAGTACAACAGGGGCCAGCTCCTACGAGCAGTACTTC.

This clonotype was counted many times. The rearrangement links TRBV28 to TRBJ2-5; 10 bases fit TRBD1. Germline-derived CDR1 and CDR2 are MDHEN and SYDVKM. V gave up 2 bases and J gave up 3 bases; unmatched junction bases: 6. The CDR3 sequence is 16 residues long. CDR3 loop: CASSLPSTGGEETQYF. CDR3 DNA sequence: TGTGCCAGCAGTTTACCCTCGACAGGGGGCGAAGAGACCCAGTACTTC.

This clonotype was counted only a few times. The V call is TRBV20-1, the J call TRBJ2-7; TRBD2 matches 13 bases. The germline V gene has CDR1 DFQATT and CDR2 SNEGSKA (reference sequence). The CDR3 contains 17 residues. V trimming: 5 bases; J trimming: 3 bases; junction bases outside the gene matches: 13. CDR3 amino acids: CSAPISGTSGNLYEQYF. CDR3 nucleotide sequence: TGCAGTGCTCCAATATCCGGGACTAGCGGGAATCTCTACGAGCAGTACTTC.

The genes are TRBV28 and TRBJ1-5; D is possibly TRBD1 (6 bases). This CDR3 contains 18 residues. Trimming took 6 bases from V and 0 from J, leaving 21 bases between them. Germline V gene lookup returns CDR1 MDHEN and CDR2 SYDVKM. DNA for the CDR3: TGTGCCAGCAGGCGAAAGTCGGAGGGGGAGTATAGCAATCAGCCCCAGCATTTT. Amino acid sequence: CASRRKSEGEYSNQPQHF.

There are many counts of this clonotype. The rearrangement joins TRBV6-1 to TRBJ1-2; D unclear. CDR1 and CDR2 (germline): MNHNS, SASEGT. The CDR3 spans 15 residues. V was clipped by 2 bases and J by 4 bases, with 14 bases between them. This CDR3 reads CASSERFELSYGYTF. For the CDR3, the DNA is TGTGCCAGCAGTGAAAGGTTCGAGTTGAGCTATGGCTACACCTTC.

The table lists this clonotype with many counts. The chain joins TRBV18 to TRBJ1-2, with unresolved D. V lost 2 bases and J lost 12, with 13 bases in between. This CDR3 has 12 residues. From germline, CDR1 is KGHSH and CDR2 LQKENI. The CDR3 nucleotides are TGTGCCAGCTCACCATCCCTTGGTGGAAACACCTTC. The encoded protein is CASSPSLGGNTF.

This clonotype was counted only a few times. The chain carries TRBV27 and TRBJ1-1, with D unclear. Trimming took 8 bases from V and 4 from J, leaving 14 bases between them. This CDR3 has 13 amino acids. Per germline, CDR1 MNHEY and CDR2 SMNVEV (reference sequence). In nucleotides, the CDR3 is TGTGCCAGCGCCCTACAAGGCGGCACTGAAGCTTTCTTT. Translating gives CASALQGGTEAFF.

This clonotype was recorded many times. The chain recombines TRBV5-1 with TRBJ1-1; maybe TRBD1 (5 bases). V dropped 3 bases and J dropped 5 bases, with 11 bases sitting between them. The CDR3 consists of 13 residues. Germline values: CDR1 SGHRS, CDR2 YFSETQ. The CDR3 region has the DNA TGCGCCAGCAGCTCCCCACGGGGGACTGAAGCTTTCTTT. Encoded protein: CASSSPRGTEAFF.

This clonotype was detected only a few times. The genes are TRBV4-1 and TRBJ2-2; 9 bases agree with TRBD2. This CDR3 has 14 residues. Germline V lookup: CDR1 MGHRA, CDR2 YSYEKL. The trim removed 6 bases at V and 9 bases at J, leaving 8 bases unmatched. The CDR3 DNA is TGCGCCAGCAGTCAGCGGGGGGTATCCCGGGAGCTGTTTTTT. It is translated as CASSQRGVSRELFF.

The V call is TRBV11-2, the J call TRBJ2-2, with 9 bases that match TRBD1. The J segment lost 6 bases and the V segment lost 7 bases, leaving 24 bases of the junction unmatched. This CDR3 is 20 amino acids long. CDR1 SGHAT and CDR2 FQNNGV come from the germline V gene. The CDR3 protein is CASNSDLQPFRDRVAGELFF. CDR3 coding DNA: TGTGCCAGCAACTCGGATTTACAACCTTTCCGGGACAGGGTGGCCGGGGAGCTGTTTTTT.

This clonotype was recorded many times. The V gene is TRBV29-1, the J gene TRBJ1-1, with D maybe TRBD1 (5 bases). V lost 3 bases and J lost 6, with 14 bases in between. From germline, CDR1 is SQVTM and CDR2 ANQGSEA. This CDR3 comprises 13 residues. The CDR3 spells CSVDLDGGAEAFF. Here the CDR3 DNA reads TGCAGCGTTGACCTGGACGGGGGGGCTGAAGCTTTCTTT.

In this sample, this clonotype turned up many times. This sequence joins TRBV4-1 and TRBJ2-1, with 9 bases aligning to TRBD2. The germline V gene has CDR1 MGHRA and CDR2 YSYEKL. CDR3 length: 16 amino acids. V lost 0 bases, J lost 4 bases, and 4 bases stayed unmatched. Here the CDR3 DNA reads TGCGCCAGCAGCCAAGATAGTAGCGGGGGATACAATGAGCAGTTCTTC. Amino acids: CASSQDSSGGYNEQFF.

About this clonotype: Given a far larger clone just one base away, this is likely a sequencing read error. The CDR3 end shows no conserved phenylalanine or tryptophan, and so a read error is likely. The V call is TRBV4-2, the J call TRBJ2-5; the D is unclear. The CDR3 is made up of 13 amino acids. The germline gives CDR1 LGHNA, CDR2 YNFKEQ. Trimming cost V 2 bases and J 5 bases, with 9 bases left between them. Written as DNA, the CDR3 is TGTGCCAGCAGCCAATGGACGGGCGAGACCCAGTACTCC. Its translation is CASSQWTGETQYS.

As to this clonotype: With a much larger clone just one base away, this may be a read error. This rearrangement joins TRBV2 to TRBJ2-1; 7 nucleotides align to TRBD1. The CDR3 is 14 amino acids. CDR1 and CDR2 from the germline V gene are SNHLY and FYNNEI. V shed 5 bases, J shed 7 bases, and the junction held 8 bases outside the gene matches. CDR3 bases: TGTGCCAGCAGTAAGACAGGGATAGGGAATGAGCAGTTCTTC. It yields the protein CASSKTGIGNEQFF.

This clonotype was counted at least ten times. The chain links TRBV28 to TRBJ2-7, with 7 bases identical to TRBD1. Germline assignment: CDR1 MDHEN and CDR2 SYDVKM. CDR3 length equals 13 residues. Unmatched junction bases numbered 4, after V lost 5 bases and J lost 3 bases. CDR3 DNA sequence: TGTGCCAGCAGTCCGGGACAGCTCTACGAGCAGTACTTC. Amino acids: CASSPGQLYEQYF.

J is TRBJ2-1 and V is TRBV6-2 or TRBV6-3; D perhaps matches TRBD2 (5 bases). Germline CDR1 and CDR2: MNHEY and SVGEGT. V was trimmed by 4 bases and J by 9 bases, leaving 13 bases between them. The CDR3 is made up of 13 amino acids. CDR3 coding DNA: TGTGCCAGCAGTTTGGTAGAGGGCGCTGAGCAGTTCTTC. It specifies CASSLVEGAEQFF.